Below, 19 T cell receptor beta chains from the same sample are listed, as sequenced in a study of T-cell memory formation after mild COVID-19. TCRdb passed the 5' RACE reads through MiXCR, listing each CDR3 protein once. The sample records roughly 350,000 distinct CDR3 sequences, approximately 27% being singletons. Sequencing input: PBMCs or a T cell subset sorted from them (not recorded which). The receptors were gathered from an adult woman who had mild COVID-19 (a few samples of this study predate the infection). Cell type and time point are not known.

The chain uses TRBV10-2 and TRBJ2-7; D assignment may be TRBD1 or TRBD2 (5 bases each). V was shortened by 4 bases and J by 4 bases, with 11 bases between the two germline ends. The V gene's germline CDR1 is WSHSY and CDR2 SAAADI. The CDR3 is 13 amino acids. CDR3 loop: CASSGVWGYEQYF. CDR3 DNA sequence: TGCGCCAGCAGTGGAGTTTGGGGGTACGAGCAGTACTTC.

This clonotype turned up a few times. The rearrangement links TRBV6-5 to TRBJ2-7; 8 positions match TRBD1. V lost 5 bases, J lost 3 bases, and 9 bases stayed unmatched. Germline-derived CDR1 and CDR2 are MNHEY and SVGAGI. The CDR3 loop spans 15 amino acids. Written as DNA, the CDR3 is TGTGCCAGCAGTCCGCGGACAGGGAGAAACTACGAGCAGTACTTC. The encoded protein is CASSPRTGRNYEQYF.

This clonotype occurred a few times. The rearrangement uses TRBV20-1 and TRBJ1-2; D remains ambiguous. The CDR3 consists of 16 residues. Looked up from germline, CDR1 is DFQATT and CDR2 is SNEGSKA (reference sequence). The ends were cut back, 1 base at V and 8 bases at J, with 23 bases in the middle. CDR3 loop: CSARAPFLRESGGYTF. The DNA of the CDR3 is TGCAGTGCTAGAGCTCCTTTTCTCCGGGAATCGGGCGGCTACACCTTC.

V is TRBV24-1 and J is TRBJ2-7; TRBD1 matches at 9 bases. This CDR3 comprises 14 residues. CDR1 is KGHDR, CDR2 SFDVKD, per germline. Trimming cost V 4 bases and J 6 bases; bases outside gene matches: 6. The CDR3 coding sequence is TGTGCCACCAGTGAGACCGGGACAGGGCTCGAGCAGTACTTC. Its protein is CATSETGTGLEQYF.

This clonotype was recorded a few times. V gene TRBV7-8 combines with J gene TRBJ2-3, with TRBD2 identical over 8 bases. Germline CDR1 reads SGHVS; CDR2 reads FQNEAQ. This CDR3 has 16 residues. J gave up 3 bases and V 5 bases, and 10 bases lay outside the gene matches. The CDR3 protein is CASSASGGMRTDTQYF. For the CDR3, the DNA is TGTGCCAGCAGCGCGTCGGGAGGGATGAGGACAGATACGCAGTATTTT.

The count of this clonotype is one. The genes are TRBV7-8 and TRBJ2-7; D is unresolved. Between the trimmed V and J ends, which lost 4 bases and 3 bases, there was a span of 13 bases. Germline assignment: CDR1 SGHVS and CDR2 FQNEAQ. The CDR3 extends over 14 amino acids. The CDR3 nucleotides read TGTGCCAGCAGCTCCTTAGAATCAGGCTACGAGCAGTACTTC. This sequence encodes CASSSLESGYEQYF.

This chain joins TRBV5-6 and TRBJ2-5; D uncertain. V was clipped by 1 base and J by 1 base, with 8 bases between them. The CDR3 runs to 14 residues. CDR1 and CDR2 (germline): SGHDT, YYEEEE. The DNA for the CDR3 is TGTGCCAGCAGCTTGTGGAACAGCCAAGAGACCCAGTACTTC. Translating gives CASSLWNSQETQYF.

DNA for the CDR3: TGTGCCAGCAGCTTGACAGGGCTCTCTGAAGAGCAGTACTTC. It encodes CASSLTGLSEEQYF. The genes are TRBV7-9 and TRBJ2-7; 7 bases fit TRBD1. Germline V CDR1 and CDR2: SEHNR, FQNEAQ (reference sequence). After removal of 3 bases from V and 7 bases from J, the junction contained 9 bases not matched to a gene. The length of the CDR3 is 14 residues.

This chain links TRBV25-1 with TRBJ1-1; TRBD1 is a possible D gene (5 bases). CDR1 and CDR2 (germline): MGHDK, SYGVNS. The CDR3 is 13 residues long. V was trimmed by 4 bases and J by 3 bases, leaving 9 bases between them. The CDR3 region has the DNA TGTGCCAGCAGTGGCCAGGGTCACACTGAAGCTTTCTTT. This gives the protein CASSGQGHTEAFF.

This clonotype was detected only once. The CDR3 is CAISDLGLAGAQAQYF. Written as DNA, the CDR3 is TGTGCCATCAGTGACTTGGGACTAGCGGGAGCTCAGGCGCAGTACTTC. The chain has TRBV10-3 and TRBJ2-7; 14 bases are a match to TRBD2. The ends lost 3 bases at V and 9 bases at J; junction bases unmatched: 10. The CDR3 length is 16 residues. CDR1 is ENHRY, CDR2 SYGVKD, per germline.

J is TRBJ1-5 and V is TRBV18; D perhaps matches TRBD1 (6 bases). This CDR3 comprises 14 residues. Trimming took off 6 bases at V and 5 bases at J, with 14 bases between the two ends. CDR1 is KGHSH and CDR2 is LQKENI in the germline V gene. This CDR3 reads CASSPGTYDQPQHF. The CDR3 nucleotides read TGTGCCAGCTCCCCCGGGACATACGATCAGCCCCAGCATTTT.

This clonotype was picked up a small number of times. The chain joins TRBV20-1 to TRBJ1-2; 7 bases are a match to TRBD1. Germline CDR1 and CDR2: DFQATT and SNEGSKA (reference sequence). The length of the CDR3 is 14 residues. J lost 5 bases, V lost 0 bases, and 6 bases had no gene match. CDR3 nucleotides: TGCAGTGCTAGAGACCAGACAGGGTGGTATGGCTACACCTTC. It codes for CSARDQTGWYGYTF.

This clonotype was detected only a few times. The chain is built from TRBV10-3 and TRBJ2-1; 14 positions agree with TRBD2. Trimming removed 4 bases from V and 3 bases from J; junction bases left unmatched: 8. Germline CDR1 and CDR2: ENHRY and SYGVKD. The CDR3 runs to 18 residues. CDR3 in DNA: TGTGCCATCAGTGGGACTCCGGGACTAGCGGGAGACTACAATGAGCAGTTCTTC. Its translation: CAISGTPGLAGDYNEQFF.

There are a few counts of this clonotype. This chain links TRBV6-2 or TRBV6-3 with TRBJ2-1; TRBD2 matches at 12 bases. Germline V gives CDR1 MNHEY, CDR2 SVGEGT. CDR3 length: 16 amino acids. Trimming removed 6 bases from V and 4 bases from J; junction bases left unmatched: 7. The CDR3 here is CASSRSSGRGYNEQFF. The CDR3 DNA follows: TGTGCCAGCAGCCGGTCTAGCGGGAGGGGGTACAATGAGCAGTTCTTC.

The chain employs TRBV5-6 and TRBJ2-1; D gene uncertain. Germline lookup yields CDR1 SGHDT and CDR2 YYEEEE. This CDR3 has 12 residues. V was shortened by 1 base and J by 6 bases, with 5 bases between the two germline ends. The DNA of the CDR3 is TGTGCCAGCAGCTTGCAATTCAATGAGCAGTTCTTC. Its protein is CASSLQFNEQFF.

In its sample, this clonotype was seen a few times. This sequence joins TRBV4-1 and TRBJ2-3, with a weak D call TRBD1 (5 bases). V lost 0 bases and J 2 bases, leaving 15 bases between the germline ends. CDR1 MGHRA and CDR2 YSYEKL come from the germline V gene. The CDR3 has 17 residues. The CDR3 loop reads CASSQDVREPPTDTQYF. The CDR3 DNA reads as TGCGCCAGCAGCCAAGATGTCAGGGAACCCCCCACAGATACGCAGTATTTT.

The CDR3 sequence: CASSWVGGKEVYEQYF. CDR3 DNA sequence: TGTGCCAGCAGCTGGGTCGGGGGCAAGGAGGTCTACGAGCAGTACTTC. The V and J genes are TRBV7-9 and TRBJ2-7, with D perhaps given as TRBD1 or TRBD2 (6 bases each). V lost 4 bases and J 3 bases, leaving 19 bases between the germline ends. The CDR3 consists of 16 residues. CDR1 and CDR2 (germline): SEHNR, FQNEAQ (reference sequence).

The rearrangement uses TRBV11-2 and TRBJ1-2; 9 nucleotides align to TRBD1. The length of the CDR3 is 14 residues. V lost 5 bases, J lost 8 bases, and 9 bases stayed unmatched. CDR1 is SGHAT, CDR2 FQNNGV, per germline. CDR3 in amino acids: CASSQRQGERGYTF. The CDR3 DNA is TGTGCCAGCAGCCAAAGACAGGGGGAGAGAGGCTACACCTTC.

This clonotype was detected a few times. The gene calls are TRBV19 and TRBJ1-1; D may be TRBD1 (6 bases). The CDR3 length is 17 residues. Germline lookup yields CDR1 LNHDA and CDR2 SQIVND (reference sequence). The V and J ends lost 5 bases and 1 base respectively, with 20 bases between them. CDR3 region: CASSSLLGQFKNTEAFF. The DNA of the CDR3 is TGTGCCAGTAGTTCCTTACTTGGACAGTTTAAGAACACTGAAGCTTTCTTT.